This TCR beta chain was retrieved from a study of human T cells and chemical hapten exposure. Study details: Read at 6 days, the patch tests placed 0.01% DPC on the upper back. Patients, mostly women, had alopecia areata, alopecia totalis or alopecia universalis. General study findings and limits: Counts of expanded TCRs at PT1 were positively correlated with patch test score.

Indicated time point: patch test 2, 6 weeks after DPC sensitization. Noted treatment: therapeutic diphenylcyclopropenone sensitization with weekly scalp DPC. Total RNA was isolated from whole blood that had not been fractionated. This clonotype has at least ten counts. Its antigen is as yet unknown. CDR1 is SNHLY and CDR2 is FYNNEI in the germline V gene. This CDR3 is 14 amino acids long. V lost 8 bases and J lost 4, with 17 bases in between. TCRdb itself ran the RACE reads through MiXCR, one entry per CDR3 protein. The sample consists of 65,000 to 90,000 distinct CDR3 sequences, around 7% of them appearing once.

The chain carries TRBV2 and TRBJ2-5; D gene unclear. The sequences come from whole blood, collected in connection with sensitization to the hapten diphenylcyclopropenone (DPC). This receptor was identified in a woman aged 30 to 39 with alopecia areata. Some clones in this sample may be carry-over from other donors' samples. Written as DNA, the CDR3 is TGTGCCAGCTCCGGTGTTCTGGTTCGAGAGACCCAGTACTTC. Its protein product is CASSGVLVRETQYF.